The source of this T cell receptor beta chain is a study of radiotherapy plus CTLA-4 blockade in lung cancer. Receiving focal radiation plus CTLA-4 blockade with ipilimumab were patients who had chemo-refractory metastatic non-small-cell lung cancer. The data were produced by immunoSEQ multiplex PCR, yet TCRdb's version contains in-frame clones alone and is incomplete. The sample has 30,000 to 45,000 clones, around 70% seen once; the top ten hold about a tenth. Germline CDR1 WNHNN, CDR2 SYGVQD (reference sequence). The CDR3 sequence is 14 residues long. Trimming removed 3 bases from V and 5 bases from J; junction bases left unmatched: 6.

This material consisted of peripheral blood, taken from a patient treated with radiotherapy plus ipilimumab. This clonotype was sampled from a human donor with non-small cell lung cancer who had stable disease on radiotherapy plus ipilimumab. This chain links TRBV10-1 with TRBJ1-1; 7 bases line up with TRBD1. Here the CDR3 reads CASSENRDSTEAFF. The CDR3 nucleotides read TGCGCCAGCAGTGAAAACCGGGACAGTACTGAAGCTTTCTTT.